The source of this T cell receptor (beta chain) is a study of beta chain features in type 1 diabetes. As for the study in general: The study found patients and healthy donors alike in age, gender and cell yields.

The whole isolated RNA underwent reverse transcription, so sequencing captured expressed TCRB transcripts. The data were produced by immunoSEQ multiplex PCR, yet TCRdb's version contains in-frame clones alone and is incomplete. The repertoire holds 970,000 or so clones, under 20% seen once, with 0.02% to 0.025% in the top ten. There are a few counts of this clone. Its antigen is currently unknown. Purities in excess of 95% were seen in all sorted populations. Findings of the study overall: Within patients, naive, central memory and Treg TCRB repertoires seemed more similar than within healthy donors. A definitive answer on HLA type influencing TCRB rearrangement was not reached here.

The CDR3 totals 15 residues. Germline CDR1 SNHLY, CDR2 FYNNEI. Unmatched junction bases numbered 4, after V lost 5 bases and J lost 6 bases. The chain has TRBV2 and TRBJ2-1; 13 bases line up with TRBD2. This TCR was recovered from a woman between 18 and 29 years old in good health. Sequenced: naive CD4+ T cells from blood. The CDR3 loop reads CASSTSGRGGNEQFF. CDR3 coding DNA: TGTGCCAGCAGTACTAGCGGGAGGGGAGGCAATGAGCAGTTCTTC. Full variable domain (remainder filled in from reference TRBV2 and TRBJ2-1): EPEVTQTPSHQVTQMGQEVILRCVPISNHLYFYWYRQILGQKVEFLVSFYNNEISEKSEIFDDQFSVERPDGSNFTLKIRSTKLEDSAMYFCASSTSGRGGNEQFFGPGTRLTVL.